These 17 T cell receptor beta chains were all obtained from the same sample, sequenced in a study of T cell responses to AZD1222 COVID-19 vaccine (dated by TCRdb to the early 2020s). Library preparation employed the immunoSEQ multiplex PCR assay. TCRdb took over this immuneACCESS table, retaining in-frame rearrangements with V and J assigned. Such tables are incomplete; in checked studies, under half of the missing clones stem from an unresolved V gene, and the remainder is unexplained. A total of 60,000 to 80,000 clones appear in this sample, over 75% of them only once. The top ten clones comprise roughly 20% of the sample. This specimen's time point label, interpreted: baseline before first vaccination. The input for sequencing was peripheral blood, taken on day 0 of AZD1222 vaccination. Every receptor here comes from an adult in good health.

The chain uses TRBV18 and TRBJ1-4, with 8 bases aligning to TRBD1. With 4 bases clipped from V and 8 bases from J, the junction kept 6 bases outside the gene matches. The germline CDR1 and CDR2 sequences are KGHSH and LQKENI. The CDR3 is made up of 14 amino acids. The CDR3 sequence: CASSQDRGSEKLFF. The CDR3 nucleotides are TGTGCCAGCTCACAAGACAGGGGAAGCGAAAAACTGTTTTTT.

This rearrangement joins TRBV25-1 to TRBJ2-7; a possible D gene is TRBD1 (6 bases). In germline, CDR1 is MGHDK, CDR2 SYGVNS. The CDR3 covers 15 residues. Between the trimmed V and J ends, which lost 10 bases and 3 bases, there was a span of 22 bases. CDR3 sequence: CATERLQGSLYEQYF. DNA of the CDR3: TGTGCCACCGAACGACTCCAGGGGTCCCTCTACGAGCAGTACTTC.

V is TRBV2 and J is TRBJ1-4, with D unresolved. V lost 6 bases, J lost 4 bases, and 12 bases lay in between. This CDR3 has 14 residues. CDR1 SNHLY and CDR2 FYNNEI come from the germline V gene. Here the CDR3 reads CASRWRALNEKLFF. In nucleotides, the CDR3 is TGTGCCAGCAGGTGGCGGGCCCTTAATGAAAAACTGTTTTTT.

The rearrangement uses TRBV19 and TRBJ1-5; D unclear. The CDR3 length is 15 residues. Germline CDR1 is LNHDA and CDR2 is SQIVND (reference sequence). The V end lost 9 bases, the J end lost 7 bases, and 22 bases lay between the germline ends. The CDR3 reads CASCKASRTGQPQHF. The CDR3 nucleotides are TGTGCCAGCTGCAAAGCCAGCAGGACGGGGCAGCCCCAGCATTTT. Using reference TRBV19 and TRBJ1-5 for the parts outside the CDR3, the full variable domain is DGGITQSPKYLFRKEGQNVTLSCEQNLNHDAMYWYRQDPGQGLRLIYYSQIVNDFQKGDIAEGYSVSREKKESFPLTVTSAQKNPTAFYLCASCKASRTGQPQHFGDGTRLSIL.

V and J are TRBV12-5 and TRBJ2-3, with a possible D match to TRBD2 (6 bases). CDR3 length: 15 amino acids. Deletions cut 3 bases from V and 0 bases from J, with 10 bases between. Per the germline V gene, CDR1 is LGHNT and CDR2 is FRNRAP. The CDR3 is CASGFGGASTDTQYF. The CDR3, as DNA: TGTGCTAGTGGTTTTGGAGGGGCTAGCACAGATACGCAGTATTTT.

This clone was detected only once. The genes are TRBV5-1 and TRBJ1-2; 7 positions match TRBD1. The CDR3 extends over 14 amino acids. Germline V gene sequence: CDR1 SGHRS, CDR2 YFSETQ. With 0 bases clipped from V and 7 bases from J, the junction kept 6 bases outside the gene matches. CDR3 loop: CASSLEGGWGGYTF. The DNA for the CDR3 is TGCGCCAGCAGCTTGGAAGGGGGCTGGGGTGGCTACACCTTC.

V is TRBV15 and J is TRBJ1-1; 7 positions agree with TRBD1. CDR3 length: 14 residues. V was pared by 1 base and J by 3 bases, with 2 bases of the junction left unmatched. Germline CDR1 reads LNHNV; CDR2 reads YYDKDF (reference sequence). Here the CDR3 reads CATSRGRGDTEAFF. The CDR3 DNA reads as TGTGCCACCAGCAGAGGCAGGGGGGACACTGAAGCTTTCTTT.

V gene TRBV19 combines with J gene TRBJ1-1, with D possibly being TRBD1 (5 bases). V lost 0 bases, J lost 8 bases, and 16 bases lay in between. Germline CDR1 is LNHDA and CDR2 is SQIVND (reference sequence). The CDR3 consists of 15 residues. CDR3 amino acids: CASSIDFPGRIEAFF. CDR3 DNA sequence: TGTGCCAGTAGTATAGATTTCCCGGGACGTATAGAAGCTTTCTTT.

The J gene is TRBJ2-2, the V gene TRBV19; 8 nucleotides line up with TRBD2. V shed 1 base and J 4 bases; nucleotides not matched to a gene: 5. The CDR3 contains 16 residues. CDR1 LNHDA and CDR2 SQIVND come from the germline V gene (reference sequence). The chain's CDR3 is CASSIVLAASTGELFF. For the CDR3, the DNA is TGTGCCAGTAGTATAGTACTAGCGGCATCCACCGGGGAGCTGTTTTTT.

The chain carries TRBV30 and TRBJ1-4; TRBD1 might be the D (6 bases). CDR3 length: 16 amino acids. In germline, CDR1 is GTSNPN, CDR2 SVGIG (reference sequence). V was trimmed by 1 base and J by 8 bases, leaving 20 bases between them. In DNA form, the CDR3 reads TGTGCCTGGAGTGATCCCCTACAGGGTTTGGGAGAAAAACTGTTTTTT. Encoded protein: CAWSDPLQGLGEKLFF.

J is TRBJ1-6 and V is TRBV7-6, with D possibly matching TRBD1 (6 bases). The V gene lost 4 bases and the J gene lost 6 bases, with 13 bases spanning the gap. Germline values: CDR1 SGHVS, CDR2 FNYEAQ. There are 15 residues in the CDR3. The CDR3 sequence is CASSSSGAGNSPLHF. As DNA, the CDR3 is TGTGCCAGCAGCTCTTCAGGGGCCGGTAATTCACCCCTCCACTTT.

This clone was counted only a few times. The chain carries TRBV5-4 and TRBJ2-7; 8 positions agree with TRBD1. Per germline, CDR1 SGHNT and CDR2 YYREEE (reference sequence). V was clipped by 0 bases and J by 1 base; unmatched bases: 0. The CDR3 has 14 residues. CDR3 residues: CASSLGQGSYEQYF. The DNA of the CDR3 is TGTGCCAGCAGCTTGGGACAGGGGTCCTACGAGCAGTACTTC.

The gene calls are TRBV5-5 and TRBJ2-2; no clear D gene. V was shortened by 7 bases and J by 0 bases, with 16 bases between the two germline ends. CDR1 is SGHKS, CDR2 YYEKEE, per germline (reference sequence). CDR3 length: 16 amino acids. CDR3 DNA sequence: TGTGCCAGCTTAAAGGATCCGACAACGAACACCGGGGAGCTGTTTTTT. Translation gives CASLKDPTTNTGELFF.

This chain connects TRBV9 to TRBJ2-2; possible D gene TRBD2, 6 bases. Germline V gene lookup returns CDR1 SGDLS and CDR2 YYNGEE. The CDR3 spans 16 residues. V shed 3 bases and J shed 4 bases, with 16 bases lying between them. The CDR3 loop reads CASSASYPRGTGELFF. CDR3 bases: TGTGCCAGCAGCGCCTCTTACCCGCGGGGCACCGGGGAGCTGTTTTTT.

The CDR3 here is CASSNRRAGELFF. Written as DNA, the CDR3 is TGTGCCAGTAGTAACCGGCGGGCCGGGGAGCTGTTTTTT. The chain recombines TRBV19 with TRBJ2-2; D may be TRBD2 (5 bases). The V end was cut by 4 bases, the J end by 6 bases, with 9 bases between. The CDR3 extends over 13 amino acids. Germline V lookup: CDR1 LNHDA, CDR2 SQIVND (reference sequence).

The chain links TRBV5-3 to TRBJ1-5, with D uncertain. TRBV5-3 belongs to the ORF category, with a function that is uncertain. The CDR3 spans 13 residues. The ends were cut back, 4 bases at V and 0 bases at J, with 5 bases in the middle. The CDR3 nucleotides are TGTGCCAGAAGCGATCATAGCAATCAGCCCCAGCATTTT. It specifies CARSDHSNQPQHF.

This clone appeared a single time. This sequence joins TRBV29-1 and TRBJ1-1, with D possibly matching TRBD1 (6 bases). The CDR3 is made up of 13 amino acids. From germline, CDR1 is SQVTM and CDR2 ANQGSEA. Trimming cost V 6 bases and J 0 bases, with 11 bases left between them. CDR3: CSVRDTMNTEAFF. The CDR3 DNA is TGCAGCGTGCGGGACACCATGAACACTGAAGCTTTCTTT. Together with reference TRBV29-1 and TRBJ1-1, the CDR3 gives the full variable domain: SAVISQKPSRDICQRGTSLTIQCQVDSQVTMMFWYRQQPGQSLTLIATANQGSEATYESGFVIDKFPISRPNLTFSTLTVSNMSPEDSSIYLCSVRDTMNTEAFFGQGTRLTVV.